This T cell receptor beta chain derives from a study of blood T cell repertoires in COVID-19. At the level of the study: Sources were T cells, B-cell-depleted T cells, or PBMCs; the material itself was cDNA or gDNA.

After removal of 0 bases from V and 1 base from J, the junction contained 6 bases not matched to a gene. This CDR3 has 17 residues. Per the germline V gene, CDR1 is SGHDN and CDR2 is FVKESK. TCRdb keeps only in-frame clones here, not all; method: immunoSEQ multiplex PCR. The sample consists of tens of thousands of clones, approximately 89% of them appearing once. This clone has a single count. Sequenced input: peripheral blood. The chain employs TRBV14 and TRBJ2-3; 8 bases align to TRBD2. This clonotype was obtained from a man at least 80 years old with acute or convalescent COVID-19. In nucleotides, the CDR3 is TGTGCCAGCAGCCAAGATCGTGCCGGGGGGGGCACAGATACGCAGTATTTT. Its translation is CASSQDRAGGGTDTQYF.